The rows below give T cell receptor beta chains drawn from one sample of a study of blood T cell repertoires in COVID-19. The repertoire was sequenced with immunoSEQ multiplex PCR; TCRdb's copy has only in-frame clones and lacks some. The table has 80,000 to 100,000 clones, approximately 79% seen once; the top ten hold 3% to 4%. The sequencing sample was made of peripheral blood. Receptors were obtained from a man aged 65 to 85 with COVID-19, enrolled during active disease. Each CDR3 is given with its conserved first and last residue. D genes are given only for firm matches. Only some rows state a clone size, as once, few, many or a class for expanded clones.

D: TRBD1; size: NA; J: TRBJ1-3; V: TRBV7-8; DNA: TGTGCCAGCAGCTTGACAGGGGGAGGAAACACCATATATTTT; CDR3: CASSLTGGGNTIYF
D: TRBD2; size: NA; J: TRBJ2-2; V: TRBV3-1/TRBV3-2; DNA: TGTGCCAGCAGCCAAGAGTCGTGGCTAGCGGGAGTGAACACCGGGGAGCTGTTTTTT; CDR3: CASSQESWLAGVNTGELFF
D: TRBD1; size: NA; J: TRBJ1-2; V: TRBV4-3; DNA: TGCGCCAGCAGCCAAGAGGGACAGGGCTTTCATGGCTACACCTTC; CDR3: CASSQEGQGFHGYTF
D: NA; size: NA; J: TRBJ2-3; V: TRBV21-1; DNA: TGTGCCAGCAGCACAAAGACACAGGGACAGGCCACAGATACGCAGTATTTT; CDR3: CASSTKTQGQATDTQYF
D: NA; size: NA; J: TRBJ2-1; V: TRBV7-6; DNA: TGTGCCAGCAGCCCTACCTGGCGCAGGCACAATGAGCAGTTCTTC; CDR3: CASSPTWRRHNEQFF
D: TRBD1; size: few; J: TRBJ1-6; V: TRBV27; DNA: TGTGCCAGCTCCCGACAGGGGGTCTATAATTCACCCCTCCACTTT; CDR3: CASSRQGVYNSPLHF
D: NA; size: NA; J: TRBJ1-1; V: TRBV28; DNA: TGTGCCAGCAGCACCAACAGCTTACGGGCTTTCTTT; CDR3: CASSTNSLRAFF
D: NA; size: NA; J: TRBJ2-5; V: TRBV7-9; DNA: TGTGCCAGCAGCGAACGGACTGAGCAGGAGACCCAGTACTTC; CDR3: CASSERTEQETQYF
D: NA; size: NA; J: TRBJ2-1; V: TRBV18; DNA: TGTGCCAGCTCACCAAGAGCGGAAAACTACAATGAGCAGTTCTTC; CDR3: CASSPRAENYNEQFF
D: TRBD1; size: NA; J: TRBJ1-2; V: TRBV27; DNA: TGTGCCAGCAGTTTCGTAGGGGGCCCCCAGAACTATGGCTACACCTTC; CDR3: CASSFVGGPQNYGYTF
D: NA; size: once; J: TRBJ2-2; V: TRBV3-1/TRBV3-2; DNA: TGTGCCAGCAGCTCTGGGGGGGGGCACACCGGGGAGCTGTTTTTT; CDR3: CASSSGGGHTGELFF
D: TRBD1; size: NA; J: TRBJ1-5; V: TRBV18; DNA: TGTGCCAGCTCACCGGGACAGGGAGAACAGCCCCAGCATTTT; CDR3: CASSPGQGEQPQHF
D: NA; size: NA; J: TRBJ1-5; V: TRBV28; DNA: TGTGCCAGCTGCGCATGGGCGGGGGATGGCAATCAGCCCCAGCATTTT; CDR3: CASCAWAGDGNQPQHF
D: NA; size: NA; J: TRBJ1-1; V: TRBV19; DNA: TGTGCCAGTACCCCCCATAGGGCAGGGGCGGGGAACACTGAAGCTTTCTTT; CDR3: CASTPHRAGAGNTEAFF
D: NA; size: NA; J: TRBJ2-5; V: TRBV14; DNA: TGTGCCAGCAGCCAAGATTCAGGGGTTCTTGAGACCCAGTACTTC; CDR3: CASSQDSGVLETQYF
D: TRBD1; size: NA; J: TRBJ1-6; V: TRBV4-2; DNA: TGTGCCAGCAGCCAAGTAGGAGGAACAGGGGGCCTGTCGGCCCTCCACTTT; CDR3: CASSQVGGTGGLSALHF
D: TRBD1; size: NA; J: TRBJ1-2; V: TRBV28; DNA: TGTGCCAGCTTGGCCGGGACAGAGAGAGGTGGCTACACCTTC; CDR3: CASLAGTERGGYTF
D: TRBD1; size: NA; J: TRBJ1-2; V: TRBV27; DNA: TGTGCCAGCAAGGAAGGGACAGGGTACGGCTACACCTTC; CDR3: CASKEGTGYGYTF
D: NA; size: NA; J: TRBJ1-5; V: TRBV29-1; DNA: TGCAGCGCCCAACAGGCGCCCAATCAGCCCCAGCATTTT; CDR3: CSAQQAPNQPQHF
D: TRBD2; size: NA; J: TRBJ2-2; V: TRBV9; DNA: TGTGCCAGCAGCCCACAGGGACTAGCGGGAGCTACTGGCCGTACCGGGGAGCTGTTTTTT; CDR3: CASSPQGLAGATGRTGELFF
D: TRBD2; size: NA; J: TRBJ2-7; V: TRBV5-1; DNA: TGCGCCAGCAGCTTGTCAGAGGGACTAGCGGGATACGAGCAGTACTTC; CDR3: CASSLSEGLAGYEQYF
D: NA; size: NA; J: TRBJ2-2; V: TRBV6-4; DNA: TGTGCCAGCAGGCCACAGGGTAACACCGGGGAGCTGTTTTTT; CDR3: CASRPQGNTGELFF
D: NA; size: NA; J: TRBJ2-1; V: TRBV10-3; DNA: TGTGCCACCCTGCCCGGCGGTCTCAATGAGCAGTTCTTC; CDR3: CATLPGGLNEQFF
D: NA; size: NA; J: TRBJ2-7; V: TRBV28; DNA: TGTGCCAGCAGTTTTGGATCATTAGCGGACTCCTACGAGCAGTACTTC; CDR3: CASSFGSLADSYEQYF
D: NA; size: NA; J: TRBJ1-1; V: TRBV24-1; DNA: TGTGCCACCAGTGACTCTCGTCGGTCCGGCACTGAAGCTTTCTTT; CDR3: CATSDSRRSGTEAFF
D: NA; size: NA; J: TRBJ2-3; V: TRBV28; DNA: TGTGCCAGCAGTCCGCCCACGGGGGACGGCACAGATACGCAGTATTTT; CDR3: CASSPPTGDGTDTQYF
D: NA; size: NA; J: TRBJ1-1; V: TRBV28; DNA: TGTGCCAGCAGTTTATCCTCGCAGGGGAACACTGAAGCTTTCTTT; CDR3: CASSLSSQGNTEAFF
D: NA; size: NA; J: TRBJ1-1; V: TRBV29-1; DNA: TGCAGCGTTGGGGTGACTGCTAACACTGAAGCTTTCTTT; CDR3: CSVGVTANTEAFF
D: TRBD1; size: NA; J: TRBJ2-1; V: TRBV5-1; DNA: TGCGCCAGCAGCTTGGAAGGACAGGGGGCTGGTGAGCAGTTCTTC; CDR3: CASSLEGQGAGEQFF
D: NA; size: NA; J: TRBJ1-1; V: TRBV19; DNA: TGTGCCAGTAGCAGGGAGGACATGAACACTGAAGCTTTCTTT; CDR3: CASSREDMNTEAFF